The 19 T cell receptor beta chains reported below all come from one sample, sequenced in a study of T cells in Graves' hyperthyroidism and ophthalmopathy (dated by TCRdb to the late 2010s). The library was made by multiplex PCR. Sequenced using an Illumina HiSeq 2000. Amplification of TCR beta CDR3 regions was carried out from RNA transcripts. The TCR CDR3 was subjected to a first round of RT-PCR using the HTBI primer set and the Qiagen OneStep RT-PCR kit. TCRdb passed the public sequencing reads through fastp at Q25 and MiXCR, retaining productive beta sequences. Each entry merges the rows of one CDR3 protein and shows their most common DNA and genes. Here the sample has about 420,000 distinct CDR3 sequences; 15% to 18% occur a single time. 7.7% of the sample goes to the ten largest clones. Sequencing was performed on blood. The receptor source for this set is a woman aged 18-30 years with Graves' hyperthyroidism.

This clonotype came up a few times. The chain couples TRBV3-1 to TRBJ2-1; 11 nucleotides line up with TRBD2. The V gene's germline CDR1 is LGHDT and CDR2 YNNKEL (reference sequence). The CDR3 is 16 residues long. The V gene end was trimmed by 4 bases and the J gene end by 9 bases; junction bases not matched to a gene: 11. CDR3: CASSPISGLAGIEQFF. CDR3 coding DNA: TGTGCCAGCAGCCCAATTTCAGGACTAGCGGGTATTGAGCAGTTCTTC.

This clonotype has ten or more counts. The chain joins TRBV6-1 to TRBJ1-1; 7 bases are shared with TRBD1. The germline CDR1 and CDR2 sequences are MNHNS and SASEGT. The CDR3 contains 16 residues. V gave up 7 bases and J gave up 3 bases; unmatched junction bases: 14. CDR3 nucleotides: TGTGCCAGCAAGAAGGGGGCGGGAGTTCGGTACACTGAAGCTTTCTTT. It translates to CASKKGAGVRYTEAFF.

This clonotype turned up a few times. This sequence joins TRBV9 and TRBJ2-3, with 12 bases aligning to TRBD2. Unmatched junction bases numbered 8, after V lost 0 bases and J lost 6 bases. Germline CDR1 and CDR2: SGDLS and YYNGEE. The length of the CDR3 is 17 residues. DNA for the CDR3: TGTGCCAGCAGCGTAGATTTGACTAGCGGGAGTTTGGATACGCAGTATTTT. It codes for CASSVDLTSGSLDTQYF.

This clonotype appeared many times. This chain connects TRBV5-5 to TRBJ2-7; D unclear. The CDR3 has 12 amino acids. The germline V gene encodes CDR1 SGHKS and CDR2 YYEKEE (reference sequence). The germline V and J ends were trimmed by 6 bases and 2 bases, with 9 bases remaining between them. The DNA for the CDR3 is TGTGCCAGCACCCTCGGCACCTACGAGCAGTACTTC. Its translation: CASTLGTYEQYF.

The rearrangement uses TRBV20-1 and TRBJ2-5, with a possible D match to TRBD2 (6 bases). Germline V gives CDR1 DFQATT, CDR2 SNEGSKA (reference sequence). The CDR3 consists of 14 residues. The V gene lost 6 bases and the J gene lost 1 base, with 15 bases spanning the gap. CDR3 nucleotides: TGCAGTGCGTCCGAACTGGAGGGCCAAGAGACCCAGTACTTC. This sequence encodes CSASELEGQETQYF.

This chain connects TRBV2 to TRBJ1-2; no definite D call. Germline assignment: CDR1 SNHLY and CDR2 FYNNEI. The CDR3 totals 12 residues. V shed 2 bases and J shed 5 bases, with 6 bases lying between them. CDR3 residues: CASSERRYGYTF. For the CDR3, the DNA is TGTGCCAGCAGTGAAAGGAGATATGGCTACACCTTC.

The chain is built from TRBV6-5 and TRBJ2-4; D possibly corresponds to TRBD1 (5 bases). This CDR3 spans 14 amino acids. The V and J ends lost 6 bases and 0 bases respectively, with 9 bases between them. In germline, CDR1 is MNHEY, CDR2 SVGAGI. This chain's CDR3 is CASSYRIAKNIQYF. CDR3 sequence (DNA): TGTGCCAGCAGCTACAGGATAGCCAAAAACATTCAGTACTTC.

This clonotype showed up many times. The chain joins TRBV30 to TRBJ2-1; D is unclear. The CDR3 length is 14 residues. Germline assignment: CDR1 GTSNPN and CDR2 SVGIG (reference sequence). Trimming shortened V by 1 base and J by 0 bases, and 7 bases separated the two germline ends. The CDR3 nucleotides are TGTGCCTGGAGTGGAAGGCTCTCCTACAATGAGCAGTTCTTC. It encodes CAWSGRLSYNEQFF.

This clonotype was seen more than once but under ten times. The V call is TRBV12-3 or TRBV12-4, the J call TRBJ2-1; 8 bases are shared with TRBD2. V gave up 2 bases and J gave up 7 bases; unmatched junction bases: 7. This CDR3 comprises 15 residues. CDR3 in DNA: TGTGCCAGCAGTTTAACGGGGGGGGCTAATAATGAGCAGTTCTTC. It encodes CASSLTGGANNEQFF.

The sample holds many counts of this clonotype. V usage is TRBV7-6 and J usage is TRBJ1-2; D not resolved. The CDR3 totals 13 residues. Germline V CDR1 and CDR2: SGHVS, FNYEAQ. Trimming took off 5 bases at V and 3 bases at J, with 10 bases between the two ends. In nucleotides, the CDR3 is TGTGCCAGCAGCCCTTCTAAGGACTATGGCTACACCTTC. Protein sequence: CASSPSKDYGYTF.

This clonotype was counted ten times or more. This sequence joins TRBV6-1 and TRBJ2-1, with 9 bases identical to TRBD2. V lost 6 bases, J lost 8 bases, and 11 bases stayed unmatched. The germline V gene has CDR1 MNHNS and CDR2 SASEGT. There are 15 residues in the CDR3. Here the CDR3 DNA reads TGTGCCAGCAGCAGAGGGGCTAGCGGGATGCATGAGCAGTTCTTC. Protein: CASSRGASGMHEQFF.

This chain links TRBV9 with TRBJ1-5, with D possibly matching TRBD1 (5 bases). V was pared by 4 bases and J by 0 bases, with 8 bases between. This CDR3 contains 14 residues. CDR1 and CDR2 (germline): SGDLS, YYNGEE. CDR3 coding DNA: TGTGCCAGCAGCCCAGGGTATAGCAATCAGCCCCAGCATTTT. As protein: CASSPGYSNQPQHF.

At least ten counts were recorded for this clonotype. An end of the junction differs from the germline gene, which may be a read error. The V gene is TRBV7-7, the J gene TRBJ2-3; 7 nucleotides align to TRBD2. The CDR3 extends over 14 amino acids. The germline gives CDR1 SSHAT, CDR2 FNYEAQ (reference sequence). The CDR3 loop is CASSPGGRTDTQYF. The CDR3 nucleotides read TGTGCTAGCAGCCCGGGAGGACGCACAGATACGCAGTATTTT.

This clonotype has a count of ten or more. The chain recombines TRBV20-1 with TRBJ2-7; a possible D gene is TRBD2 (6 bases). This CDR3 spans 14 amino acids. Germline V CDR1 and CDR2: DFQATT, SNEGSKA (reference sequence). The V and J ends lost 0 bases and 5 bases respectively, with 14 bases between them. The CDR3 loop is CSARDLGGNDEQYF. As DNA, the CDR3 is TGCAGTGCTAGAGATCTCGGAGGGAACGACGAGCAGTACTTC.

This clonotype was seen many times. This chain joins TRBV20-1 and TRBJ2-1; 13 positions match TRBD2. Germline V CDR1 and CDR2: DFQATT, SNEGSKA (reference sequence). V was clipped by 4 bases and J by 5 bases; unmatched bases: 5. The CDR3 is 15 residues long. The CDR3 loop is CSAMSGLAGHNEQFF. CDR3 in DNA: TGCAGTGCTATGTCGGGACTAGCGGGACACAATGAGCAGTTCTTC.

This clonotype turned up a few times. This sequence joins TRBV29-1 and TRBJ1-2; D gene uncertain. Germline V gene sequence: CDR1 SQVTM, CDR2 ANQGSEA. This CDR3 has 12 amino acids. Trimming stripped 3 bases from V and 3 bases from J, with 8 bases between. The CDR3 loop is CSVEAVDYGYTF. In nucleotides, the CDR3 is TGCAGCGTTGAGGCCGTCGACTATGGCTACACCTTC.

This clonotype was picked up many times. This chain uses TRBV2 with TRBJ1-6; maybe TRBD1 (6 bases). With 6 bases removed from V and 7 bases from J, the gap between germline ends came to 13 bases. The V gene's germline CDR1 is SNHLY and CDR2 FYNNEI. The CDR3 runs to 14 residues. The CDR3 here is CASRGDRTNSPLHF. For the CDR3, the DNA is TGTGCCAGCAGAGGAGACAGGACGAATTCACCCCTCCACTTT.

This clonotype was observed many times. V usage is TRBV6-1 and J usage is TRBJ2-1; 11 positions agree with TRBD2. With 6 bases clipped from V and 8 bases from J, the junction kept 12 bases outside the gene matches. From germline, CDR1 is MNHNS and CDR2 SASEGT. The CDR3 totals 16 residues. CDR3 residues: CASRLYMTSGNYEQFF. CDR3 nucleotide sequence: TGTGCCAGCAGGTTGTATATGACTAGCGGGAATTATGAGCAGTTCTTC.

This clonotype was picked up a small number of times. J is TRBJ1-5 and V is TRBV11-2; D may be TRBD1 (5 bases). Trimming pared 6 bases from V and 4 bases from J, leaving 16 bases between. This CDR3 spans 15 amino acids. CDR1 SGHAT and CDR2 FQNNGV come from the germline V gene. The CDR3 sequence: CASSFALGGNQPQHF. CDR3 nucleotide sequence: TGTGCCAGCAGTTTCGCCCTCGGGGGTAATCAGCCCCAGCATTTT. The full variable domain, completed using reference TRBV11-2 and TRBJ1-5, is EAGVAQSPRYKIIEKRQSVAFWCNPISGHATLYWYQQILGQGPKLLIQFQNNGVVDDSQLPKDRFSAERLKGVDSTLKIQPAKLEDSAVYLCASSFALGGNQPQHFGDGTRLSIL.